The clone carrying this T cell receptor (beta chain) was seen ten or more times. These data belong to a study of spatial heterogeneity in lung cancer. Time point of the sample: blood at routine non-recurrence follow-up after resection. Unsorted tumor, nontumor lung tissue or cryopreserved PBMC supplied the whole RNA. TCRdb re-analysed the 5' RACE reads in MiXCR, keeping a single row per CDR3 protein. The sample has about 110,000 distinct CDR3 sequences, under 14% seen once. Trimming stripped 8 bases from V and 4 bases from J, with 9 bases between. The CDR3 contains 12 residues. Per the germline V gene, CDR1 is MDHEN and CDR2 is SYDVKM.

The chain is built from TRBV28 and TRBJ2-1; D not certain. The sample was PBMCs, taken at follow-up. This receptor was obtained from a female donor with early-stage non-small cell lung cancer. CDR3 DNA: TGTGCCAGCTACTCTAGGTACAATGAGCAGTTCTTC. Residues: CASYSRYNEQFF.